This TCR beta chain was sequenced for a study of blood T cell repertoires in COVID-19. Across the study: T cells, B-cell-depleted T cells, or PBMCs provided the cDNA or gDNA that served as material.

Clones were read by immunoSEQ multiplex PCR, and TCRdb kept only the in-frame ones, dropping some. The profile shows under 250,000 clones, 82% of them singletons. The specimen was peripheral blood. This clonotype was obtained from a young woman with acute or convalescent COVID-19.

Here the CDR3 DNA reads TGTGCCAGCAGCCATTGGGGACAGGGCACTGAAGCTTTCTTT. Amino acids: CASSHWGQGTEAFF. The chain recombines TRBV14 with TRBJ1-1; 9 bases map to TRBD1. V lost 3 bases and J lost 4; bases outside the gene matches: 3. Germline lookup yields CDR1 SGHDN and CDR2 FVKESK. CDR3 length: 14 amino acids. The whole variable domain, remainder taken from reference TRBV14 and TRBJ1-1, is EAGVTQFPSHSVIEKGQTVTLRCDPISGHDNLYWYRRVMGKEIKFLLHFVKESKQDESGMPNNRFLAERTGGTYSTLKVQPAELEDSGVYFCASSHWGQGTEAFFGQGTRLTVV.